The sequence of this T cell receptor beta chain was determined in a study of T cells after yellow fever vaccination. Turning to the study itself: Researchers used SMART-Seq v4 Ultra Low Input to prepare fractions that had low cell numbers.

V was pared by 9 bases and J by 4 bases, with 15 bases between. The CDR3 consists of 14 residues. Germline V gene sequence: CDR1 LGHNA, CDR2 YNFKEQ. 5'RACE template switching produced TCR cDNA carrying a universal primer site and UMIs. MiXCR, applied by TCRdb to the 5' RACE reads, yields one record per CDR3 protein. The sample lists about 320,000 distinct CDR3 sequences, under 15% occurring once. The TCR comes from a man between 18 and 35 years old who received the YFV17D yellow fever vaccine. The source material was CD4+ T cells sorted from PBMCs, sampled 15 days after the yellow fever booster vaccination. The V and J genes are TRBV4-2 and TRBJ2-2, with D unresolved. CDR3 nucleotide sequence: TGTGCCAGTAGTGGCGGTGACGGCACCGGGGAGCTGTTTTTT. Its translation: CASSGGDGTGELFF.